Following are 7 T cell receptor beta chains from one sample sequenced in a study of blood T cell repertoires in COVID-19 (dated by TCRdb to between 2020 and 2021). Library creation used the immunoSEQ multiplex PCR assay. TCRdb limited this immuneACCESS table to in-frame rearrangements with V and J called. A share of clones is missing; checked studies link under half to unresolved V genes, and the rest is unexplained. This sample has 210,000 or so clones in its table, and under 90% of those were observed once. About 7.8% of the sample is taken by the ten largest. Sequenced sample: peripheral blood. The receptors derive from a woman older than 75 with COVID-19, enrolled during active disease.

The chain employs TRBV24-1 and TRBJ2-5; possible D gene TRBD1, 5 bases. Trimming cost V 4 bases and J 7 bases, with 21 bases left between them. The CDR3 covers 16 residues. CDR1 KGHDR and CDR2 SFDVKD come from the germline V gene. The CDR3 DNA is TGTGCCACCAGTGACGTATCAGAAGGGGAAGGTGGGACCCAGTACTTC. Translating it yields CATSDVSEGEGGTQYF.

V and J are TRBV2 and TRBJ1-5; D might be TRBD1 (6 bases). The CDR3 length is 18 residues. The V gene's germline CDR1 is SNHLY and CDR2 FYNNEI. V lost 5 bases and J lost 5, with 25 bases in between. DNA of the CDR3: TGTGCCAGCAGTCCAAGAAAGGGGGTTGAGGGTTTCTATCAGCCCCAGCATTTT. Its protein product is CASSPRKGVEGFYQPQHF.

This sequence joins TRBV5-6 and TRBJ1-2; a weak D match, TRBD1 (5 bases). Trimming shortened V by 2 bases and J by 12 bases, and 14 bases separated the two germline ends. Per the germline V gene, CDR1 is SGHDT and CDR2 is YYEEEE. This CDR3 contains 12 residues. The CDR3 sequence is CASSLSRTLDTF. The DNA for the CDR3 is TGTGCCAGCAGCTTATCCAGGACACTCGACACCTTC.

This clone appeared once. This chain links TRBV25-1 with TRBJ2-7; maybe TRBD1 (5 bases). The CDR3 is made up of 15 amino acids. Trimming pared 3 bases from V and 1 base from J, leaving 13 bases between. CDR1 and CDR2 (germline): MGHDK, SYGVNS. CDR3 nucleotide sequence: TGTGCCAGCAGTGATGCAGGGTTTCCATCCTACGAGCAGTACTTC. Translation gives CASSDAGFPSYEQYF.

There are a few counts of this clone. The chain uses TRBV4-1 and TRBJ2-4; D perhaps matches TRBD1 (7 bases). The CDR3 sequence is 17 residues long. V was pared by 4 bases and J by 2 bases, with 18 bases between. Germline loops: CDR1 MGHRA, CDR2 YSYEKL. CDR3 sequence: CASSPIGGGRSKNIQYF. The DNA of the CDR3 is TGCGCCAGCAGCCCGATTGGAGGGGGCAGGTCCAAAAACATTCAGTACTTC.

The rearrangement joins TRBV5-1 to TRBJ1-6; D gene unclear. The V gene lost 0 bases and the J gene lost 10 bases, with 11 bases spanning the gap. From germline, CDR1 is SGHRS and CDR2 YFSETQ. The CDR3 extends over 14 amino acids. CDR3 amino acids: CASSLGWELSPLHF. The CDR3 nucleotides read TGCGCCAGCAGCTTGGGTTGGGAGCTCTCACCCCTCCACTTT. Based on the CDR3 plus reference TRBV5-1 and TRBJ1-6, the full variable domain is KAGVTQTPRYLIKTRGQQVTLSCSPISGHRSVSWYQQTPGQGLQFLFEYFSETQRNKGNFPGRFSGRQFSNSRSEMNVSTLELGDSALYLCASSLGWELSPLHFGNGTRLTVT.

CDR3 in DNA: TGTGCCAGCAGTGCCTTGTGGCAGACTGGGGCCAACGTCCTGACTTTC. Amino acids: CASSALWQTGANVLTF. The chain recombines TRBV25-1 with TRBJ2-6; no clear D gene. There are 16 residues in the CDR3. CDR1 is MGHDK, CDR2 SYGVNS, per germline. V shed 4 bases and J shed 2 bases, with 12 bases lying between them.